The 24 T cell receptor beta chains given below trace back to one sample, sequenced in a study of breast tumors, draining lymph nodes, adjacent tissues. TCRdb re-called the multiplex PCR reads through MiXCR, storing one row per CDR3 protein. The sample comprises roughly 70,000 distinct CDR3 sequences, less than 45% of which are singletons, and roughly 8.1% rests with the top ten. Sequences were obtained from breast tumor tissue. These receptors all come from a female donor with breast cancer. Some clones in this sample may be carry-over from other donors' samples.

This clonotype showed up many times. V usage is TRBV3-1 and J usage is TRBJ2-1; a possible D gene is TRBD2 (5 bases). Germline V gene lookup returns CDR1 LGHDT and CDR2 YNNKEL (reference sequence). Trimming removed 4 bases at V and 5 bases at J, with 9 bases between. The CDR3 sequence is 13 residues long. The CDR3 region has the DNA TGTGCCAGCAGCCGGGAGTCCCACAATGAGCAGTTCTTC. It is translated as CASSRESHNEQFF.

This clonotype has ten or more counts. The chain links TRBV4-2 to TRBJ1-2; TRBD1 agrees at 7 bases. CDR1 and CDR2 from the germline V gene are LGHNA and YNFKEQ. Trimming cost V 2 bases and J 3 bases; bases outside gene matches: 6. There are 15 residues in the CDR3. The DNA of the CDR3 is TGTGCCAGCAGCCAATCTCAAACAGGGGACTATGGCTACACCTTC. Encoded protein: CASSQSQTGDYGYTF.

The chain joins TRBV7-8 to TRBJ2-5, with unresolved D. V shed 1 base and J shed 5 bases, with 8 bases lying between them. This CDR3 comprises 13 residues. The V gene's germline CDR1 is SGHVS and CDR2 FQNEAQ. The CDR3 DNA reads TGTGCCAGCAGCTTAGGGGCCGGGGAGACCCAGTACTTC. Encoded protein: CASSLGAGETQYF.

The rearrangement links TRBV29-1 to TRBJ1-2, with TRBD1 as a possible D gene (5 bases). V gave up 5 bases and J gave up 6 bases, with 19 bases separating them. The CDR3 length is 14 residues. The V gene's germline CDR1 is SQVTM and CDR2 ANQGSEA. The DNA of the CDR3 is TGCAGCGTTCACGAAGGGACGGCGACCAATGGCTACACCTTC. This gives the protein CSVHEGTATNGYTF.

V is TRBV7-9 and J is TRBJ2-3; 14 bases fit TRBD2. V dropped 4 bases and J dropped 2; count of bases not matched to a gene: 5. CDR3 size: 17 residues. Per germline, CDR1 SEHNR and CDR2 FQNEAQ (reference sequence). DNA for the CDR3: TGTGCCAGCAGCTGGACTAGCGGGGGGCGCGCCACAGATACGCAGTATTTT. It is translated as CASSWTSGGRATDTQYF.

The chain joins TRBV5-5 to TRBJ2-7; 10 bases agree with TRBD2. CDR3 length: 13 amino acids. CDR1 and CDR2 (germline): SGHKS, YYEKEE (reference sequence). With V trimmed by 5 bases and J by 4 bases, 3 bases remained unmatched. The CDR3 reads CASSRTSGYEQYF. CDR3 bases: TGTGCCAGCAGTCGGACTAGCGGATACGAGCAGTACTTC.

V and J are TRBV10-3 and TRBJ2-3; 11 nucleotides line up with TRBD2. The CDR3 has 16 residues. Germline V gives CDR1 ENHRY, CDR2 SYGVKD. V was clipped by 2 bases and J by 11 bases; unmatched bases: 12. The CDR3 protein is CAISEGTSGRYNEQYF. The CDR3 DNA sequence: TGTGCCATCAGTGAGGGGACTAGCGGTAGGTACAATGAGCAGTATTTT.

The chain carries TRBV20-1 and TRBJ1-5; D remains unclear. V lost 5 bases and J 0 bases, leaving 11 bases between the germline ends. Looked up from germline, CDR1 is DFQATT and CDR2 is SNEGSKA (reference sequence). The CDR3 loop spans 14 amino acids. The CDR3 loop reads CSAARLYSNQPQHF. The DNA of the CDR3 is TGCAGTGCTGCGAGACTCTATAGCAATCAGCCCCAGCATTTT.

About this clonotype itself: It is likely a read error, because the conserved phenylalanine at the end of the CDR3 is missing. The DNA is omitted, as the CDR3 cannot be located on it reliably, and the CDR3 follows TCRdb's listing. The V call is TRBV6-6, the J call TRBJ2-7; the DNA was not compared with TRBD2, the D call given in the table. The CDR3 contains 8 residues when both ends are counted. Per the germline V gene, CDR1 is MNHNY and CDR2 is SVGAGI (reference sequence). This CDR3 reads CASTPGTS.

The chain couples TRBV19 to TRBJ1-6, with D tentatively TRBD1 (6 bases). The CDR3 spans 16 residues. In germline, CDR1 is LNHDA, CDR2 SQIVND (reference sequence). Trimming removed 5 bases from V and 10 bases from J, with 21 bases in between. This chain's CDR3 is CASSPPRAGERSPLHF. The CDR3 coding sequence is TGTGCCAGTAGTCCCCCCCGGGCAGGGGAACGATCACCCCTCCACTTT.

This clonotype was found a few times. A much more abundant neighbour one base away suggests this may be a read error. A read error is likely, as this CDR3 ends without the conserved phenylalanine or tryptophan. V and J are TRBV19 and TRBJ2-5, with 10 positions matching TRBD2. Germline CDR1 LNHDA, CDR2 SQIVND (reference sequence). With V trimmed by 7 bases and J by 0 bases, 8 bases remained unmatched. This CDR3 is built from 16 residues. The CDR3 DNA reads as TGTGCCAGTACCCCTCGGACTAGCGGAAACCAAGAGACCCAGTACTCC. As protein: CASTPRTSGNQETQYS.

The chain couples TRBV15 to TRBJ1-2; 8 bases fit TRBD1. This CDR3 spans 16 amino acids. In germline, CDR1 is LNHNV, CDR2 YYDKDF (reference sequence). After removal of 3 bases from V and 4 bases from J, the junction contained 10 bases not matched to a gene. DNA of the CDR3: TGTGCCACCAGCAGCGTTACAGGGGGTTCTCTCTATGGCTACACCTTC. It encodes CATSSVTGGSLYGYTF. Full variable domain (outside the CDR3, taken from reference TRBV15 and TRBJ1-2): DAMVIQNPRYQVTQFGKPVTLSCSQTLNHNVMYWYQQKSSQAPKLLFHYYDKDFNNEADTPDNFQSRRPNTSFCFLDIRSPGLGDTAMYLCATSSVTGGSLYGYTFGSGTRLTVV.

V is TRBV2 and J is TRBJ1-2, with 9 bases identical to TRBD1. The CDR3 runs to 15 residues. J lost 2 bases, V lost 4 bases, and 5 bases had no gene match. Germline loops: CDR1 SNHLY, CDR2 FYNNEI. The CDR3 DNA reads TGTGCCAGCAGTGCCTCCGGGACAGGGAACTATGGCTACACCTTC. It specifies CASSASGTGNYGYTF. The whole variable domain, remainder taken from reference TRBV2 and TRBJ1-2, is EPEVTQTPSHQVTQMGQEVILRCVPISNHLYFYWYRQILGQKVEFLVSFYNNEISEKSEIFDDQFSVERPDGSNFTLKIRSTKLEDSAMYFCASSASGTGNYGYTFGSGTRLTVV.

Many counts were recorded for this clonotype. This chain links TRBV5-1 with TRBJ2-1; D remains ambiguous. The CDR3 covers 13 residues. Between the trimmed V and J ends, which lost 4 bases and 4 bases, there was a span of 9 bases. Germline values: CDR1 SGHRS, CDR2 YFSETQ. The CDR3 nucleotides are TGCGCCAGCAGCCCGACTCAATACAATGAGCAGTTCTTC. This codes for CASSPTQYNEQFF.

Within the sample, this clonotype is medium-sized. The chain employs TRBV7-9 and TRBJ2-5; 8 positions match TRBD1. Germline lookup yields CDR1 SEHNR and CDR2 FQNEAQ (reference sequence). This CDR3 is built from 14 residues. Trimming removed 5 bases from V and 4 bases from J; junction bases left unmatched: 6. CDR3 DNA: TGTGCCAGCAGCCTAAACACAGGGGGAGAGACCCAGTACTTC. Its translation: CASSLNTGGETQYF. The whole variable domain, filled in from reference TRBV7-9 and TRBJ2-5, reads DTGVSQNPRHKITKRGQNVTFRCDPISEHNRLYWYRQTLGQGPEFLTYFQNEAQLEKSRLLSDRFSAERPKGSFSTLEIQRTEQGDSAMYLCASSLNTGGETQYFGPGTRLLVL.

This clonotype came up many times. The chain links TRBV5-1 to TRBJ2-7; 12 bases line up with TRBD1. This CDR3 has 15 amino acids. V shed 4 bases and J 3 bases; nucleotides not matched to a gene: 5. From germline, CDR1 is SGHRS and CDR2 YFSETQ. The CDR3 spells CASSGGQGALYEQYF. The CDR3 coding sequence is TGCGCCAGCAGCGGGGGACAGGGGGCTCTCTACGAGCAGTACTTC.

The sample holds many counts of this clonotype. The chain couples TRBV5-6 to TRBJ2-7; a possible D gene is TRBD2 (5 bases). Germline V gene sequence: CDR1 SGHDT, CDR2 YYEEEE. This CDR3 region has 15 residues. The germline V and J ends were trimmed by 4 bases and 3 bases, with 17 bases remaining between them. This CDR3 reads CASSKDGGILYEQYF. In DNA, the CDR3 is TGTGCCAGCAGCAAGGACGGAGGAATCCTCTACGAGCAGTACTTC.

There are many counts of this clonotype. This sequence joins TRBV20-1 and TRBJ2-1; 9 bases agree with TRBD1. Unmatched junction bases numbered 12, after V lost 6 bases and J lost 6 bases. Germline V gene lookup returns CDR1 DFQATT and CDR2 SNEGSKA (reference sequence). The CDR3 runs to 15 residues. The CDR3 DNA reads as TGCAGTGCGGTGTTCTTGGGACAGGGAGGCAATGAGCAGTTCTTC. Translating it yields CSAVFLGQGGNEQFF.

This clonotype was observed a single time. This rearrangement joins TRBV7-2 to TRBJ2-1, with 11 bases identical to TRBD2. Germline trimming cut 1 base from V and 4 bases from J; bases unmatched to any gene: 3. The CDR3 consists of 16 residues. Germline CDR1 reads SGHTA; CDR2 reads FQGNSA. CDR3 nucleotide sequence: TGTGCCAGCAGCTTAGATCCTAGCGGGAGGTACAATGAGCAGTTCTTC. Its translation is CASSLDPSGRYNEQFF.

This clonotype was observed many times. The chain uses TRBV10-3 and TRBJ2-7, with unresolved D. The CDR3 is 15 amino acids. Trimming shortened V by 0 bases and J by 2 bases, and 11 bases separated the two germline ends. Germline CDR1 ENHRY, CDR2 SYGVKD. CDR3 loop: CAISESGVPPYEQYF. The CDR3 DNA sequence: TGTGCCATCAGTGAGTCTGGGGTACCCCCCTACGAGCAGTACTTC.

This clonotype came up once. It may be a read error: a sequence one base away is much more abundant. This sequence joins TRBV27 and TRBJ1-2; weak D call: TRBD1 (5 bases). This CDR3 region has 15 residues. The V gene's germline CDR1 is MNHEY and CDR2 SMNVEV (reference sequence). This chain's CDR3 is CASSSTGRVNYGCTF. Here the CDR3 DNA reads TGTGCCAGCAGTTCAACGGGACGGGTGAACTATGGCTGCACCTTC.

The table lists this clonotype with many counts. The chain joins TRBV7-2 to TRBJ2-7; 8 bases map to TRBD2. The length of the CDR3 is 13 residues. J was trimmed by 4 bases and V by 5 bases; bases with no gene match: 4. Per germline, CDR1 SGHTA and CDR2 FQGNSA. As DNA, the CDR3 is TGTGCCAGCAGCACGGGGGGGCGATACGAGCAGTACTTC. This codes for CASSTGGRYEQYF.

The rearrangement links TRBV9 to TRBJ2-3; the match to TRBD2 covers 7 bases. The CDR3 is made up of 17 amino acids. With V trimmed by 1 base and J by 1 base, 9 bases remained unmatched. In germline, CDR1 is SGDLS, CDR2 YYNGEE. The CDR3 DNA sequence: TGTGCCAGCAGCGTACTTCAGGGTGCGGGAGGCACAGATACGCAGTATTTT. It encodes CASSVLQGAGGTDTQYF.

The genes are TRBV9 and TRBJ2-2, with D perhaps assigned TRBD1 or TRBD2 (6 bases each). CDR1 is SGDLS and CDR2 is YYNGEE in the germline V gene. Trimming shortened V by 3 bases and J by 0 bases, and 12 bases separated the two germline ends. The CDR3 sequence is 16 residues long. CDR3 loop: CASSGNRGANTGELFF. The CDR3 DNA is TGTGCCAGCAGCGGCAATAGGGGGGCGAACACCGGGGAGCTGTTTTTT. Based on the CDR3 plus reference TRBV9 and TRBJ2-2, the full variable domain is DSGVTQTPKHLITATGQRVTLRCSPRSGDLSVYWYQQSLDQGLQFLIQYYNGEERAKGNILERFSAQQFPDLHSELNLSSLELGDSALYFCASSGNRGANTGELFFGEGSRLTVL.